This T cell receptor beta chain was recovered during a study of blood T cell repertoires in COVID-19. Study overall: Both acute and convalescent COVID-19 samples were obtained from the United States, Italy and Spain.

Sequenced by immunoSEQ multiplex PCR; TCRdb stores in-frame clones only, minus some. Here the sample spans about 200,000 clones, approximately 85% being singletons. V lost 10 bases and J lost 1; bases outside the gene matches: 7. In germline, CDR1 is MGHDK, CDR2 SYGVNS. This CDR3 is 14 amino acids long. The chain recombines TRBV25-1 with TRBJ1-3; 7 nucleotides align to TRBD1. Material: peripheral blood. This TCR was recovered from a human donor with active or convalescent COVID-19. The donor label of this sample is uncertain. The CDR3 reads CATHPGGSGNTIYF. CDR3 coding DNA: TGTGCCACCCATCCAGGGGGGTCTGGAAACACCATATATTTT.